These 2 T cell receptor beta chains came from one sample sequenced in a study of shared clonotypes between healthy human individuals. Some clones are missing from TCRdb's copy, which holds only in-frame ones; the method was immunoSEQ multiplex PCR. The profile shows about 670,000 clones, 60% to 80% of them singletons. Sequenced: memory CD4+ T cells sorted from blood. This sample's subset: CD45RA-negative fraction. The receptors come from a woman aged 25 to 39 in good health.

A few counts support this clone. The chain couples TRBV7-9 to TRBJ2-3; 11 bases align to TRBD2. The junction had 13 bases not matched to a gene; V was cut back by 4 bases and J by 1 base. This CDR3 has 19 residues. Germline loops: CDR1 SEHNR, CDR2 FQNEAQ (reference sequence). DNA for the CDR3: TGTGCCAGCAGCTCCCGCGTTGATAGCGGGAGGGGTGGCACAGATACGCAGTATTTT. Protein product: CASSSRVDSGRGGTDTQYF.

The chain employs TRBV7-2 and TRBJ2-1; D call uncertain. Germline V gene lookup returns CDR1 SGHTA and CDR2 FQGNSA. CDR3 length equals 13 residues. Trimming left V 5 bases short and J 9 bases short, with 14 bases between. CDR3 sequence: CASSDERGREQFF. DNA for the CDR3: TGTGCCAGCAGCGACGAACGAGGACGTGAGCAGTTCTTC.